A single sample is the source of the 23 T cell receptor beta chains below, sequenced in a study of blood T cell repertoires in COVID-19. Clones were read by immunoSEQ multiplex PCR, and TCRdb kept only the in-frame ones, dropping some. Of roughly 200,000 clones in the sample, 80% to 90% were seen once. Sequencing used peripheral blood. These receptors originate from a man aged 60-69 years who had recovered from COVID-19.

This clone was picked up one time. V is TRBV5-4 and J is TRBJ2-7; D is possibly TRBD1 (5 bases). V was shortened by 4 bases and J by 0 bases, with 23 bases between the two germline ends. The CDR3 is made up of 18 amino acids. Germline CDR1 and CDR2: SGHNT and YYREEE (reference sequence). The CDR3 nucleotides are TGTGCCAGCAGCCCTAAGGCAGTGGGGCGGCCCAGCTCCTACGAGCAGTACTTC. This gives the protein CASSPKAVGRPSSYEQYF.

This chain connects TRBV3-1 (or the pseudogene TRBV3-2) to TRBJ2-3, with 10 bases that match TRBD2. Trimming at V came to 4 bases and at J to 5 bases, leaving 9 bases not matched to a gene. Germline CDR1 is LGHDT and CDR2 is YNNKEL (reference sequence). The CDR3 sequence is 16 residues long. In nucleotides, the CDR3 is TGTGCCAGCAGCCCTGGCCCAGCGGGAGGGGGAGATACGCAGTATTTT. Its protein is CASSPGPAGGGDTQYF.

The rearrangement links TRBV5-6 to TRBJ1-1; D ambiguous. This CDR3 contains 14 residues. Per the germline V gene, CDR1 is SGHDT and CDR2 is YYEEEE. The V end was cut by 0 bases, the J end by 3 bases, with 9 bases between. CDR3 DNA sequence: TGTGCCAGCAGCTTGGGGGCCGGATACACTGAAGCTTTCTTT. Its protein product is CASSLGAGYTEAFF.

The chain couples TRBV11-2 to TRBJ1-4; tentative D call: TRBD1 (6 bases). The CDR3 sequence is 15 residues long. Germline V gene data show CDR1 as SGHAT and CDR2 as FQNNGV. Trimming took off 5 bases at V and 4 bases at J, with 14 bases between the two ends. DNA for the CDR3: TGTGCCAGCAGCAGACCGGACAGTGGTAATGAAAAACTGTTTTTT. Protein sequence: CASSRPDSGNEKLFF. The variable domain in full, with the rest retrieved from reference TRBV11-2 and TRBJ1-4, is EAGVAQSPRYKIIEKRQSVAFWCNPISGHATLYWYQQILGQGPKLLIQFQNNGVVDDSQLPKDRFSAERLKGVDSTLKIQPAKLEDSAVYLCASSRPDSGNEKLFFGSGTQLSVL.

This clone came up once. CDR3 sequence reads: CASSSGTGGLYGYTF. Here the CDR3 DNA reads TGCGCCAGCAGCTCCGGGACAGGGGGCCTCTATGGCTACACCTTC. This chain uses TRBV5-1 with TRBJ1-2, with TRBD1 matching 12 bases. The germline CDR1 and CDR2 sequences are SGHRS and YFSETQ. This CDR3 region has 15 residues. J lost 4 bases, V lost 3 bases, and 4 bases had no gene match.

J is TRBJ2-3 and V is TRBV19; D possibly corresponds to TRBD2 (6 bases). The CDR3 extends over 15 amino acids. The germline V gene has CDR1 LNHDA and CDR2 SQIVND (reference sequence). Between the trimmed V and J ends, which lost 1 base and 1 base, there was a span of 9 bases. CDR3 sequence (DNA): TGTGCCAGTAGTATAGGAGCGGGCCGCACAGATACGCAGTATTTT. This translates into CASSIGAGRTDTQYF.

The genes are TRBV5-1 and TRBJ2-5; 11 bases agree with TRBD2. This CDR3 region has 16 residues. Germline V gives CDR1 SGHRS, CDR2 YFSETQ. V lost 0 bases, J lost 4 bases, and 5 bases stayed unmatched. CDR3 DNA sequence: TGCGCCAGCAGCTTGGGACTAGCGGGAAGGGTAGAGACCCAGTACTTC. Translation gives CASSLGLAGRVETQYF.

The V and J genes are TRBV30 and TRBJ2-5; 9 nucleotides match TRBD2. The CDR3 spans 16 residues. With 0 bases clipped from V and 7 bases from J, the junction kept 12 bases outside the gene matches. CDR1 is GTSNPN and CDR2 is SVGIG in the germline V gene (reference sequence). CDR3 sequence: CAWSVRRGRAWGTQYF. In DNA form, the CDR3 reads TGTGCCTGGAGTGTACGACGCGGGAGGGCCTGGGGGACCCAGTACTTC.

The chain is built from TRBV7-8 and TRBJ2-3, with 12 positions matching TRBD2. Germline CDR1 is SGHVS and CDR2 is FQNEAQ. The CDR3 has 17 residues. V trimming: 5 bases; J trimming: 4 bases; junction bases outside the gene matches: 10. The CDR3, as DNA: TGTGCCAGCAGCCCCCGACTAGCGGGGGCTCTGCCAGATACGCAGTATTTT. Translated, it gives CASSPRLAGALPDTQYF.

Regarding this clone: At the DNA level, this CDR3 is encoded by other sequences in the same sample as well. The chain links TRBV30 to TRBJ2-7; TRBD2 might be the D (5 bases). Germline V CDR1 and CDR2: GTSNPN, SVGIG (reference sequence). Trimming removed 0 bases from V and 4 bases from J, with 7 bases in between. The CDR3 is made up of 12 amino acids. CDR3 loop: CAWSVGGYEQYF. Here the CDR3 DNA reads TGTGCCTGGAGTGTTGGAGGATACGAGCAGTACTTC.

There are many counts of this clone. J is TRBJ1-2 and V is TRBV14; D call uncertain. CDR3 size: 13 residues. The germline CDR1 and CDR2 sequences are SGHDN and FVKESK. V was pared by 3 bases and J by 7 bases, with 12 bases between. The CDR3 DNA reads as TGTGCCAGCAGCCAGTTGCAAAGCGGTGGCTACACCTTC. Translation gives CASSQLQSGGYTF.

There are a few counts of this clone. V gene TRBV12-3 or TRBV12-4 combines with J gene TRBJ1-4; D gene ambiguous. This CDR3 has 11 residues. Trimming pared 7 bases from V and 7 bases from J, leaving 7 bases between. CDR3 residues: CASTPGEKLFF. CDR3 nucleotides: TGTGCCAGCACTCCAGGTGAAAAACTGTTTTTT.

V and J are TRBV28 and TRBJ2-3; 10 bases fit TRBD2. The V segment lost 6 bases and the J segment 6 bases; nucleotides outside the gene matches: 9. The V gene's germline CDR1 is MDHEN and CDR2 SYDVKM. This CDR3 is 15 amino acids long. The CDR3 coding sequence is TGTGCCAGCAGGACGGGGCTAGCGGGAGTTGATACGCAGTATTTT. Its translation: CASRTGLAGVDTQYF.

This chain uses TRBV6-6 with TRBJ1-2, with TRBD1 matching over 7 bases. This CDR3 contains 12 residues. Germline-derived CDR1 and CDR2 are MNHNY and SVGAGI (reference sequence). Losses at the gene ends were 5 bases for V and 8 bases for J; bases not matched to a gene: 5. The CDR3 nucleotides are TGTGCCAGCAGTCCCCGGACAGGAGGCTACACCTTC. Translated, it gives CASSPRTGGYTF.

This clone was detected only once. The rearrangement links TRBV19 to TRBJ2-1; a possible D gene is TRBD2 (6 bases). The CDR3 spans 15 residues. Deletions cut 7 bases from V and 4 bases from J, with 17 bases between. Per the germline V gene, CDR1 is LNHDA and CDR2 is SQIVND (reference sequence). The CDR3 spells CASTFSGTPYNEQFF. As DNA, the CDR3 is TGTGCCAGTACTTTCTCCGGGACTCCTTACAATGAGCAGTTCTTC.

Written as DNA, the CDR3 is TGCAGTGCTGGTGACAGGGGGCGCGTAGAAGCTTTCTTT. Translated: CSAGDRGRVEAFF. The chain is built from TRBV20-1 and TRBJ1-1; TRBD1 matches at 10 bases. J was trimmed by 8 bases and V by 5 bases; bases with no gene match: 8. CDR1 and CDR2 (germline): DFQATT, SNEGSKA (reference sequence). The length of the CDR3 is 13 residues.

A single count supports this clone. The chain has TRBV7-9 and TRBJ1-5; tentatively, D is TRBD1 (5 bases). The CDR3 sequence is 14 residues long. V lost 7 bases and J lost 6, with 16 bases in between. CDR1 SEHNR and CDR2 FQNEAQ come from the germline V gene (reference sequence). In DNA, the CDR3 is TGTGCCAGCACCCTAGCCGGGGGGGGTCAGCCCCAGCATTTT. This translates into CASTLAGGGQPQHF.

The table lists this clone with a count of one. V and J are TRBV18 and TRBJ2-7, with TRBD1 matching 8 bases. CDR1 is KGHSH, CDR2 LQKENI, per germline. The CDR3 has 15 residues. Germline trimming cut 0 bases from V and 6 bases from J; bases unmatched to any gene: 7. The CDR3 DNA follows: TGTGCCAGCTCACCACCGTCCCAGGGGGCGGGCGAGCAGTACTTC. Its translation: CASSPPSQGAGEQYF.

This chain links TRBV7-9 with TRBJ2-7; the D is unclear. Trimming pared 3 bases from V and 3 bases from J, leaving 6 bases between. The CDR3 has 12 amino acids. From germline, CDR1 is SEHNR and CDR2 FQNEAQ (reference sequence). CDR3 DNA sequence: TGTGCCAGCAGCTTCAGCGACTACGAGCAGTACTTC. Translation: CASSFSDYEQYF.

This clone came up many times. CDR3 coding DNA: TGTGCCAGCAGTGAAACCATCTCGGGATCCCCCAACTATGGCTACACCTTC. Encoded protein: CASSETISGSPNYGYTF. The gene calls are TRBV2 and TRBJ1-2; D gene unclear. The CDR3 consists of 17 residues. Germline CDR1 SNHLY, CDR2 FYNNEI. V was pared by 2 bases and J by 2 bases, with 18 bases between.

This clone was seen only once. The CDR3: CASSARGTGGLYEQYF. The CDR3 DNA sequence: TGTGCCAGCAGTGCCAGGGGGACAGGGGGCTTGTACGAGCAGTACTTC. The rearrangement links TRBV27 to TRBJ2-7; 12 positions match TRBD1. The CDR3 extends over 16 amino acids. Germline CDR1 reads MNHEY; CDR2 reads SMNVEV (reference sequence). Trimming cost V 5 bases and J 4 bases; bases outside gene matches: 9.

This clone was observed a few times. The chain couples TRBV7-7 to TRBJ2-5; TRBD2 matches 7 bases. Losses at the gene ends were 5 bases for V and 2 bases for J; bases not matched to a gene: 8. The CDR3 totals 15 residues. The germline CDR1 and CDR2 sequences are SSHAT and FNYEAQ (reference sequence). The CDR3 protein is CASSQQMGGQETQYF. The DNA of the CDR3 is TGTGCCAGCAGCCAACAGATGGGGGGGCAAGAGACCCAGTACTTC.

The chain couples TRBV30 to TRBJ1-1, with 8 bases aligning to TRBD1. Germline V gene data show CDR1 as GTSNPN and CDR2 as SVGIG (reference sequence). Trimming cost V 1 base and J 6 bases; bases outside gene matches: 10. The CDR3 is 15 amino acids. CDR3 protein: CAWSGYRGSGAEAFF. The CDR3 DNA reads TGTGCCTGGAGTGGATACAGGGGGTCCGGGGCTGAAGCTTTCTTT.